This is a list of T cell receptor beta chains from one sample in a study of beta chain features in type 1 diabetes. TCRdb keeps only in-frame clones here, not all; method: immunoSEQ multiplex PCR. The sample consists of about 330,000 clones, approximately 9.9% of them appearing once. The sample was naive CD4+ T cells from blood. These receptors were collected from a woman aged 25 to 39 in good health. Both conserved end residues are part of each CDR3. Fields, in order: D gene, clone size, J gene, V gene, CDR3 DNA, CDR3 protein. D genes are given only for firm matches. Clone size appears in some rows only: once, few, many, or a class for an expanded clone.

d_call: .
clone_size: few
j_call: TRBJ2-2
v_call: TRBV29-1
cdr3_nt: TGCAGCGTGCAACAGCCGAACACCGGGGAGCTGTTTTTT
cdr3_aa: CSVQQPNTGELFF

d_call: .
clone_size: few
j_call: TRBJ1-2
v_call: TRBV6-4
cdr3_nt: TGTGCCAGCACTGTGACTCGGGACAAGACCTATGGCTACACCTTC
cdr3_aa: CASTVTRDKTYGYTF

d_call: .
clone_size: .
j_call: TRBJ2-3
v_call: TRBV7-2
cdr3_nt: TGTGCCAGCAGCCCGGGACTTTTCACAGATACGCAGTATTTT
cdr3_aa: CASSPGLFTDTQYF

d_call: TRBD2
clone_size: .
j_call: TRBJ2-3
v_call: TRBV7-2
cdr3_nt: TGTGCCAGCAGCCAGTCCGGGACTAGAAACACAGATACGCAGTATTTT
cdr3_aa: CASSQSGTRNTDTQYF

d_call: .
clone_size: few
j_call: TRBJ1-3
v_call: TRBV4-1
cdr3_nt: TGCGCCAGCAGCCCGGCGGGCAATGGAAACACCATATATTTT
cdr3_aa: CASSPAGNGNTIYF

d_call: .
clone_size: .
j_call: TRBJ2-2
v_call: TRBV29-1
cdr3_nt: TGCAGCGTTGAAGGGGGACTTGCGAACACCGGGGAGCTGTTTTTT
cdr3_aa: CSVEGGLANTGELFF

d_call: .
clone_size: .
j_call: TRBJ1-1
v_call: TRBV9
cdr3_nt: TGTGCCAGCAGCCCCAAGTTGCAGGAGGGGCGCACTGAAGCTTTCTTT
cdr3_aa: CASSPKLQEGRTEAFF

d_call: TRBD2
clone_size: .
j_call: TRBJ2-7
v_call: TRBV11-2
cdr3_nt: TGTGCCAGCAGCTTAGATCTAGCGGGAGTTTACGAGCAGTACTTC
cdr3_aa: CASSLDLAGVYEQYF

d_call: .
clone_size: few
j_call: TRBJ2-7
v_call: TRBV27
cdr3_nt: TGTGCCAGCAGTTTAACGGGGTCGGCGATTTCCTACGAGCAGTACTTC
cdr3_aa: CASSLTGSAISYEQYF

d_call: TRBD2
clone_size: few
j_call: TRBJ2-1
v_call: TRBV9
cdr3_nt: TGTGCCAGCAGCCCCCGGACTAGCGGGGGCAACAATGAGCAGTTCTTC
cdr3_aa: CASSPRTSGGNNEQFF

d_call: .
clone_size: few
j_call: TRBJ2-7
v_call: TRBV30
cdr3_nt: TGTGCCTGGAGTGTCTCAGGGGACTACGAGCAGTACTTC
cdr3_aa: CAWSVSGDYEQYF

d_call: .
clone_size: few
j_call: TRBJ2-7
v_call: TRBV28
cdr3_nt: TGTGCCAGCAGTTTAGTCCGGACAAGGCTCGAGCAGTACTTC
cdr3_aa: CASSLVRTRLEQYF

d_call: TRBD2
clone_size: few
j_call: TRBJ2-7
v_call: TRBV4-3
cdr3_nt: TGCGCCAGCAGCCAAGGGGCTAGCGGGAGGTACGAGCAGTACTTC
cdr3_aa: CASSQGASGRYEQYF

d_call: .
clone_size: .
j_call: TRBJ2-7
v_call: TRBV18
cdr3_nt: TGTGCCAGCTCACCATCCCGGACATCGTTCGAGCAGTACTTC
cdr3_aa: CASSPSRTSFEQYF

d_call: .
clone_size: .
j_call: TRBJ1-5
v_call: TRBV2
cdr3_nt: TGTGCCAGCACCACAGCAGCGGTTGATCAGCCCCAGCATTTT
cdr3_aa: CASTTAAVDQPQHF

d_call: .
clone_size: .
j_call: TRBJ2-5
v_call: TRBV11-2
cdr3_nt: TGTGCCAGCAGCTTAGATGAGGAGACCCAGTACTTC
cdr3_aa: CASSLDEETQYF

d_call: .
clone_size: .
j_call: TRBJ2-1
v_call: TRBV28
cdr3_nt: TGTGCCAGCAGGTGGACAGCTATCTCCTACAATGAGCAGTTCTTC
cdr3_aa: CASRWTAISYNEQFF

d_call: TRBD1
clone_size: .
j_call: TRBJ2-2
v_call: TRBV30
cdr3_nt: TGTGCCTGGAGTACCTTGCGACAGGGGGCTCGAGTGGGAGGAAGAACCGGGGAGCTGTTTTTT
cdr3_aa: CAWSTLRQGARVGGRTGELFF

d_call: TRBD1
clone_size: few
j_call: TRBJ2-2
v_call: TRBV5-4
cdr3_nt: TGTGCCAGCGCAAACCACAGGGGGAAGAACACCGGGGAGCTGTTTTTT
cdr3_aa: CASANHRGKNTGELFF

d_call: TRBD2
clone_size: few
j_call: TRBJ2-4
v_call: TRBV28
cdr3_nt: TGTGCCAGCAGGGAATCTAGCGGGAGAAACATTCAGTACTTC
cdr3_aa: CASRESSGRNIQYF

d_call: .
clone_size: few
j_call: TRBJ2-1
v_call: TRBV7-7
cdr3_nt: TGTGCTAGCAGTTCCCAAGAGAACCGGGACTACAATGAGCAGTTCTTC
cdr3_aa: CASSSQENRDYNEQFF

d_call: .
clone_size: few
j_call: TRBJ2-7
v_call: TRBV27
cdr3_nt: TGTGCCAGCAGTTTGGCCAATTCCTACGAGCAGTACTTC
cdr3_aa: CASSLANSYEQYF

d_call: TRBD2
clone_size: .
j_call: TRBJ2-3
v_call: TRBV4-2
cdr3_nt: TGTGCCAGCAGCCCTAGCGGGAGTGGGGATACGCAGTATTTT
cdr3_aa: CASSPSGSGDTQYF

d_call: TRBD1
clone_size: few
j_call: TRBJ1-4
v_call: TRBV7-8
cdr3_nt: TGTGCCAGCCGATTGGGGACAGAAAATGAAAAACTGTTTTTT
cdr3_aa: CASRLGTENEKLFF

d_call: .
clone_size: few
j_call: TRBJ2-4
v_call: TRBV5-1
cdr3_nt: TGCGCCAGCAGCCCCCGCGGGGGCTCCAAAAACATTCAGTACTTC
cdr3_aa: CASSPRGGSKNIQYF

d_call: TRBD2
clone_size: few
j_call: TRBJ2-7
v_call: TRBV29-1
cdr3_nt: TGCAGCGTTCGGCGGACTAGTGGGTACGAGCAGTACTTC
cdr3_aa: CSVRRTSGYEQYF

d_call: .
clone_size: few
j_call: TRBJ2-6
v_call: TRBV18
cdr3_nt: TGTGCCAGCTCACCAATTGGAGTTGCTGGAGGTGGGGCCAACGTCCTGACTTTC
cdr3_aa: CASSPIGVAGGGANVLTF

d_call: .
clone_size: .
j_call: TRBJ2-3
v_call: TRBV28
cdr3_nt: TGTGCCAGCAGCACTGAGGTACCAGATACGCAGTATTTT
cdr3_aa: CASSTEVPDTQYF